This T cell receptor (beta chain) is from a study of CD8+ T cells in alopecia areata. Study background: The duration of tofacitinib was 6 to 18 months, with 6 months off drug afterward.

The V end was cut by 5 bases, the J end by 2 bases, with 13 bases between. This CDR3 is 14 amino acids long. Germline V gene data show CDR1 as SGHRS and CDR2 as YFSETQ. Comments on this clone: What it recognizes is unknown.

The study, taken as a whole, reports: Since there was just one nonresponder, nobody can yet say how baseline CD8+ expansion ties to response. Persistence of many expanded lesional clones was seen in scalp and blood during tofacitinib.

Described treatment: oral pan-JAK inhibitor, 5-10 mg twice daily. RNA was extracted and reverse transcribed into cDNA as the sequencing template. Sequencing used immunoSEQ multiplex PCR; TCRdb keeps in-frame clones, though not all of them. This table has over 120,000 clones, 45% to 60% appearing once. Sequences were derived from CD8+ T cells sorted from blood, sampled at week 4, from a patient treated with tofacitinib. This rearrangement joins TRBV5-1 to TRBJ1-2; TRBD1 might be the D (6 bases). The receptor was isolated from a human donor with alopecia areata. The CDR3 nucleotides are TGCGCCAGCAGTCTGGGGGGCGCAAACTATGGCTACACCTTC. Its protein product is CASSLGGANYGYTF. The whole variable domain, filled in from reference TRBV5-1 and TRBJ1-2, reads KAGVTQTPRYLIKTRGQQVTLSCSPISGHRSVSWYQQTPGQGLQFLFEYFSETQRNKGNFPGRFSGRQFSNSRSEMNVSTLELGDSALYLCASSLGGANYGYTFGSGTRLTVV.